This TCR beta chain is from a study of graft-versus-host responses after intestinal transplantation. At the level of the study: In this cohort, recipients had multivisceral, liver-intestinal, or isolated intestinal transplants. After anti-thymocyte globulin induction, recipients took tacrolimus and steroids for three to four years. Study-wide results and caveats: In patients with graft-donor T cell macrochimerism, allograft graft-versus-host to host-versus-graft clonal ratios were high.

The V gene lost 2 bases and the J gene lost 2 bases, with 7 bases spanning the gap. The CDR3 loop spans 13 amino acids. Germline-derived CDR1 and CDR2 are MNHEY and SVGAGI. Assay: immunoSEQ multiplex PCR; the TCRdb copy retains only in-frame clones and omits some. The table shows tens of thousands of clones, with roughly 90% occurring only once. In the case of this clone: The antigen is undetermined.

This specimen was unstimulated CD8+ T cells sorted from spleen or lymph node cells, taken before intestinal transplant. This sequence joins TRBV6-5 and TRBJ2-7, with a weak D call TRBD1 (6 bases). The source is a human donor who received an intestinal transplant. The CDR3 coding sequence is TGTGCCAGCAGTTACAACAGGGCCTACGAGCAGTACTTC. Its protein product is CASSYNRAYEQYF.